This T cell receptor beta chain was found in a study of blood T cell repertoires in COVID-19 (dated by TCRdb to the early 2020s). In terms of the full investigation: Samples from collaborators originated in the United States, Italy and Spain and spanned both the acute and convalescent phases of COVID-19. HLA class I and class II types, where available, came from metadata supplied by the sample provider rather than from assay-based typing. Nearly every sample came with metadata listing a de-identified subject ID, COVID-19 status, age in years and sex. Samples were obtained from the ongoing ImmuneRACE study (first 160 participants) and from 1,254 subjects provided by 6 global collaborators. Subjects who had been exposed to COVID-19, were actively infected with it, or had recovered from it provided the deeply sampled blood TCRbeta repertoires that made up the dataset. The repertoires were released in a freely available public database intended as a resource for research on the immune response to SARS-CoV-2. The prospective study material was composed of cDNA or gDNA derived from T cells, B-cell-depleted T cells, or PBMCs.

The immunoSEQ Assay, a bias-controlled multiplex PCR, was used to amplify TCRbeta CDR3 regions from genomic DNA. The source study handled its data this way. Within the assay, amplification of reference gene primers was used to estimate how many nucleated cells each sample contained. Sequence reads were collapsed and filtered to measure the absolute abundance of every unique TCRbeta CDR3 rearrangement. Productive Simpson clonality was computed per sample as the square root of Simpson's diversity index over productive rearrangements. TCRdb's version of the immuneACCESS table is confined to in-frame rearrangements and falls short of the full clone set. An unresolved V gene accounts for under half of the shortfall where checked; the remainder is of unknown origin. The V and J calls and the clone size are those of that table, but D and trimming were determined from the DNA. Counted in this sample were about 160,000 clones; approximately 84% of them appeared once. The ten top clones hold roughly 20% of the sample.

Concerning this clone: The specificity of this receptor is unknown. The input lacks base qualities; no much larger clone sits a single base away.

Broad study findings and their caveats: The quantity of clinical and demographic metadata differed by source and by participant and was supplied without curation.

From its cysteine to its phenylalanine, the CDR3 spans 12 amino acids. Left in the record is the CDR3 DNA by itself, 36 bases read in frame from the first base. In the germline V gene, CDR1 corresponds to SGHRS and CDR2 to YFSETQ. V and J lose 0 bases and 3 bases, and a span of 4 bases separates them. Collaborating institutions collected whole blood in K2EDTA tubes following their own protocols. For TCRbeta analysis, collaborators shipped samples in one of three forms: frozen whole blood, isolated PBMCs, or DNA extracted from either of those sample types. Specimen: peripheral blood. The sequence links TRBV5-1 to TRBJ2-7, with the D gene uncertain. The origin of this receptor is a woman older than 75 with acute or convalescent COVID-19. In nucleotides, the sequence is TGCGCCAGCAGCTTGGTTCACTACGAGCAGTACTTC. Translated, this gives CASSLVHYEQYF. Here the CDR3 is joined to the reference TRBV5-1 and TRBJ2-7 genes, and the full variable domain is: KAGVTQTPRYLIKTRGQQVTLSCSPISGHRSVSWYQQTPGQGLQFLFEYFSETQRNKGNFPGRFSGRQFSNSRSEMNVSTLELGDSALYLCASSLVHYEQYFGPGTRLTVT.